The present entry profiles one T cell receptor beta chain with its context. As yet, its antigen is unknown. A read error may explain this, as a much larger clone is one base away. What was amplified from RNA transcripts were TCR beta CDR3 regions. The HTBI primer set drove a first-round RT-PCR of the TCR CDR3. From the multiplex PCR reads, TCRdb called clonotypes with MiXCR, one entry per CDR3 protein. Among around 340,000 distinct CDR3 sequences listed, about 18% were seen once. These data are taken from a study of T cells in Graves' hyperthyroidism and ophthalmopathy. General study findings and limits: Also found in blood were most expanded thyroid clonotypes above 0.001. A median around 6.8 months before onset, the model predicted ophthalmopathy.

J was trimmed by 4 bases and V by 4 bases; bases with no gene match: 4. The CDR3 covers 15 residues. Germline lookup yields CDR1 MNHNS and CDR2 SASEGT. Patients counted as stable if ophthalmopathy did not develop within 18 months. Sequencing input: blood. This clonotype originated in a woman aged 50 to 60 with Graves' hyperthyroidism. The rearrangement uses TRBV6-1 and TRBJ2-3; 11 nucleotides match TRBD2. The CDR3 coding sequence is TGTGCCAGCAGTGGACTAGCGGGGTCGGCAGATACGCAGTATTTT. Amino acid sequence: CASSGLAGSADTQYF.